Below, 29 T cell receptor beta chains from the same sample are listed, as sequenced in a study of blood T cell repertoires in COVID-19. Repertoires were generated with immunoSEQ multiplex PCR, while TCRdb's copy carries only in-frame clones and drops some. The repertoire holds about 270,000 clones, roughly nine tenths seen once, with about an eighth in the top ten. The specimen was peripheral blood. These receptors were obtained from a woman in her twenties or thirties with COVID-19, enrolled during active disease.

The gene calls are TRBV4-2 and TRBJ1-2; D perhaps matches TRBD1 (5 bases). Germline loops: CDR1 LGHNA, CDR2 YNFKEQ. This CDR3 has 15 amino acids. The V and J ends lost 0 bases and 13 bases respectively, with 21 bases between them. The CDR3 here is CASSQDGGSGLASTF. The CDR3 region has the DNA TGTGCCAGCAGCCAAGACGGGGGGAGCGGGTTAGCTAGCACCTTC.

This rearrangement joins TRBV6-2 or TRBV6-3 to TRBJ1-2; no clear D gene. CDR3 length equals 19 residues. The V end lost 0 bases, the J end lost 2 bases, and 22 bases lay between the germline ends. Germline-derived CDR1 and CDR2 are MNHEY and SVGEGT. The CDR3 DNA sequence: TGTGCCAGCAGTTACTCGAAAAGGAAAGGAGGATTCGAGAACTATGGCTACACCTTC. Amino acid sequence: CASSYSKRKGGFENYGYTF.

The V and J genes are TRBV27 and TRBJ2-5; unclear D gene. Germline assignment: CDR1 MNHEY and CDR2 SMNVEV (reference sequence). The germline V and J ends were trimmed by 6 bases and 5 bases, with 10 bases remaining between them. This CDR3 is built from 12 residues. The CDR3 coding sequence is TGTGCCAGCAGGGGCATCAGTGAGACCCAGTACTTC. Translating gives CASRGISETQYF.

The rearrangement uses TRBV5-1 and TRBJ2-5; 11 positions agree with TRBD2. The CDR3 extends over 16 amino acids. Looked up from germline, CDR1 is SGHRS and CDR2 is YFSETQ. V was pared by 2 bases and J by 2 bases, with 5 bases of the junction left unmatched. DNA for the CDR3: TGCGCCAGCAGCTTTCGGCTAGCGGGGGGACAAGAGACCCAGTACTTC. It encodes CASSFRLAGGQETQYF.

The CDR3 loop reads CASSQGAPVSGGAAYEQYF. The CDR3 coding sequence is TGTGCCAGCAGCCAAGGGGCCCCGGTCAGCGGGGGGGCCGCCTACGAGCAGTACTTC. The chain carries TRBV4-2 and TRBJ2-7; the match to TRBD2 covers 10 bases. The CDR3 loop spans 19 amino acids. Germline CDR1 reads LGHNA; CDR2 reads YNFKEQ. V lost 1 base and J lost 2; bases outside the gene matches: 14.

This chain links TRBV7-8 with TRBJ2-7; perhaps TRBD2 as D (6 bases). CDR3 size: 15 residues. V was shortened by 0 bases and J by 3 bases, with 12 bases between the two germline ends. CDR1 and CDR2 (germline): SGHVS, FQNEAQ. This CDR3 is CASSLAAGSYYEQYF. CDR3 sequence (DNA): TGTGCCAGCAGCTTAGCTGCCGGGAGCTACTACGAGCAGTACTTC.

The chain links TRBV4-2 to TRBJ2-2, with 8 nucleotides matching TRBD2. This CDR3 spans 16 amino acids. The germline V gene has CDR1 LGHNA and CDR2 YNFKEQ. V dropped 4 bases and J dropped 2; count of bases not matched to a gene: 6. The CDR3 DNA follows: TGTGCCAGCAGCCGCCGGGGGGGCCTCAACACCGGGGAGCTGTTTTTT. Its translation is CASSRRGGLNTGELFF.

This chain links TRBV2 with TRBJ2-3; TRBD2 is a possible D gene (5 bases). The germline V gene has CDR1 SNHLY and CDR2 FYNNEI. The V end was cut by 8 bases, the J end by 5 bases, with 14 bases between. The CDR3 is 13 residues long. The CDR3 DNA sequence: TGTGCCAGCCTGCTAGCCGTTATAGATACGCAGTATTTT. Translated: CASLLAVIDTQYF.

The rearrangement links TRBV20-1 to TRBJ1-2; perhaps TRBD1 as D (6 bases). The CDR3 has 14 amino acids. CDR1 and CDR2 from the germline V gene are DFQATT and SNEGSKA (reference sequence). V lost 3 bases and J 6 bases, leaving 17 bases between the germline ends. The CDR3 loop is CSASTGWGSNGYTF. Written as DNA, the CDR3 is TGCAGTGCTAGTACAGGGTGGGGGTCTAATGGCTACACCTTC.

This clone was counted once. This rearrangement joins TRBV7-9 to TRBJ2-7, with 8 bases aligning to TRBD1. CDR1 SEHNR and CDR2 FQNEAQ come from the germline V gene (reference sequence). V shed 5 bases, J shed 5 bases, and the junction held 11 bases outside the gene matches. The CDR3 covers 15 residues. CDR3 nucleotide sequence: TGTGCCAGCAGCCCCCGAGGAGCAGGGGGCGACGAGCAGTACTTC. It codes for CASSPRGAGGDEQYF. Using reference TRBV7-9 and TRBJ2-7 for the parts outside the CDR3, the full variable domain is DTGVSQNPRHKITKRGQNVTFRCDPISEHNRLYWYRQTLGQGPEFLTYFQNEAQLEKSRLLSDRFSAERPKGSFSTLEIQRTEQGDSAMYLCASSPRGAGGDEQYFGPGTRLTVT.

The chain has TRBV29-1 and TRBJ2-3; the D is unclear. The CDR3 sequence is 11 residues long. Trimming shortened V by 5 bases and J by 0 bases, and 3 bases separated the two germline ends. Germline V gene lookup returns CDR1 SQVTM and CDR2 ANQGSEA. The DNA for the CDR3 is TGCAGCGTTTATAGCACAGATACGCAGTATTTT. This gives the protein CSVYSTDTQYF.

The rearrangement joins TRBV6-5 to TRBJ1-3; maybe TRBD1 (6 bases). Trimming took off 0 bases at V and 4 bases at J, with 13 bases between the two ends. The germline CDR1 and CDR2 sequences are MNHEY and SVGAGI. This CDR3 is built from 16 residues. CDR3: CASSYSVAGVGNTIYF. CDR3 nucleotide sequence: TGTGCCAGCAGTTACTCGGTGGCAGGGGTCGGAAACACCATATATTTT.

The V gene is TRBV21-1, the J gene TRBJ2-1; the D call TRBD1 from the table was never checked on the DNA. TRBV21-1 is marked as a pseudogene. The CDR3 runs to 12 residues. In DNA, the CDR3 is TGTGCCAGCAGCAAAGCCAGGGATGAGCAGTTCTTC. Encoded protein: CASSKARDEQFF.

The J gene is TRBJ1-4, the V gene TRBV14; no definite D call. Trimming removed 1 base at V and 4 bases at J, with 4 bases between. The V gene's germline CDR1 is SGHDN and CDR2 FVKESK. The CDR3 runs to 13 residues. The CDR3 sequence: CASSQGLNEKLFF. The CDR3 DNA sequence: TGTGCCAGCAGCCAAGGACTTAATGAAAAACTGTTTTTT. Looking up the rest from reference TRBV14 and TRBJ1-4 gives the full variable domain: EAGVTQFPSHSVIEKGQTVTLRCDPISGHDNLYWYRRVMGKEIKFLLHFVKESKQDESGMPNNRFLAERTGGTYSTLKVQPAELEDSGVYFCASSQGLNEKLFFGSGTQLSVL.

The chain joins TRBV19 to TRBJ1-2; 8 bases line up with TRBD1. The CDR3 totals 14 residues. Germline CDR1 LNHDA, CDR2 SQIVND (reference sequence). The ends lost 5 bases at V and 4 bases at J; junction bases unmatched: 6. The chain's CDR3 is CASSAQGASYGYTF. The CDR3 DNA is TGTGCCAGTAGTGCCCAGGGGGCGTCCTATGGCTACACCTTC.

This clone was found once. The chain joins TRBV4-1 to TRBJ1-4; D unresolved. The CDR3 loop spans 15 amino acids. The V gene's germline CDR1 is MGHRA and CDR2 YSYEKL. The V end lost 0 bases, the J end lost 8 bases, and 13 bases lay between the germline ends. The CDR3 bases are TGCGCCAGCAGCCAAGAAGCGACCGCCGGGGAAAAACTGTTTTTT. Its translation: CASSQEATAGEKLFF.

V is TRBV29-1 and J is TRBJ2-2; 10 nucleotides agree with TRBD2. Trimming removed 5 bases from V and 0 bases from J; junction bases left unmatched: 0. In germline, CDR1 is SQVTM, CDR2 ANQGSEA. The CDR3 is 14 residues long. For the CDR3, the DNA is TGCAGCGTTACTAGCGGGGCGAACACCGGGGAGCTGTTTTTT. It encodes CSVTSGANTGELFF.

This chain links TRBV5-1 with TRBJ2-5, with 16 positions matching TRBD2. There are 17 residues in the CDR3. V dropped 5 bases and J dropped 5; count of bases not matched to a gene: 9. Per germline, CDR1 SGHRS and CDR2 YFSETQ. As DNA, the CDR3 is TGCGCCAGCAGGCCCGGGACTAGCGGGGGGGCCGGGGAGACCCAGTACTTC. Translation: CASRPGTSGGAGETQYF.

This chain links TRBV5-1 with TRBJ2-6; D is ambiguous. CDR3 length: 18 residues. V lost 3 bases and J 0 bases, leaving 16 bases between the germline ends. CDR1 is SGHRS, CDR2 YFSETQ, per germline. CDR3 loop: CASSSGWARSSGANVLTF. The CDR3 nucleotides are TGCGCCAGCAGCTCCGGCTGGGCACGAAGCTCTGGGGCCAACGTCCTGACTTTC.

This chain uses TRBV7-2 with TRBJ2-1; maybe TRBD2 (6 bases). V lost 1 base to trimming and J lost 2 bases, with 18 bases between them. CDR1 and CDR2 (germline): SGHTA, FQGNSA. This CDR3 contains 18 residues. CDR3 in DNA: TGTGCCAGCAGCTTAGAAGCTATGCGGGACCTAACCTACAATGAGCAGTTCTTC. Its protein product is CASSLEAMRDLTYNEQFF.

V usage is TRBV2 and J usage is TRBJ1-5; 7 bases are shared with TRBD1. This CDR3 contains 14 residues. V trimming: 6 bases; J trimming: 4 bases; junction bases outside the gene matches: 6. Germline V gene lookup returns CDR1 SNHLY and CDR2 FYNNEI. The CDR3: CASSGTVENQPQHF. The CDR3 DNA reads TGTGCCAGCAGCGGGACAGTGGAGAATCAGCCCCAGCATTTT.

This rearrangement joins TRBV21-1 to TRBJ2-2; the DNA was not compared with TRBD2, the D call given in the table. TRBV21-1 is a pseudogene. CDR3 length: 16 amino acids. The CDR3 protein is CASTTSEEANTGELFF. Written as DNA, the CDR3 is TGTGCCAGCACCACGTCAGAGGAAGCGAACACCGGGGAGCTGTTTTTT.

The chain links TRBV6-2 or TRBV6-3 to TRBJ2-5; the D gene is possibly TRBD1 (6 bases). The germline V gene has CDR1 MNHEY and CDR2 SVGEGT. Trimming took 0 bases from V and 3 from J, leaving 8 bases between them. This CDR3 comprises 14 residues. The CDR3 region is CASSYSNREETQYF. Written as DNA, the CDR3 is TGTGCCAGCAGTTACTCGAACAGGGAAGAGACCCAGTACTTC.

This clone was counted once. This rearrangement joins TRBV27 to TRBJ1-4; possibly TRBD1 for D (6 bases). V gave up 4 bases and J gave up 7 bases, with 16 bases separating them. Germline CDR1 is MNHEY and CDR2 is SMNVEV (reference sequence). The CDR3 covers 15 residues. The CDR3, as DNA: TGTGCCAGCAGTTCCCATGAAACAGGGAGTGAAAAACTGTTTTTT. This sequence encodes CASSSHETGSEKLFF. The full variable domain, in which reference TRBV27 and TRBJ1-4 provide the parts outside the CDR3, is EAQVTQNPRYLITVTGKKLTVTCSQNMNHEYMSWYRQDPGLGLRQIYYSMNVEVTDKGDVPEGYKVSRKEKRNFPLILESPSPNQTSLYFCASSSHETGSEKLFFGSGTQLSVL.

The genes are TRBV4-1 and TRBJ2-7; 8 nucleotides line up with TRBD2. CDR3 size: 16 residues. Germline lookup yields CDR1 MGHRA and CDR2 YSYEKL. V lost 4 bases, J lost 0 bases, and 8 bases stayed unmatched. CDR3 nucleotides: TGCGCCAGCAGCCTACAAGCGGGGGCCAACTCCTACGAGCAGTACTTC. Amino acid sequence: CASSLQAGANSYEQYF.

Points on this clone: One end of the junction varies from germline; a read error may be responsible. V and J are TRBV19 and TRBJ1-1; D is unclear. The germline CDR1 and CDR2 sequences are LNHDA and SQIVND (reference sequence). The CDR3 has 13 amino acids. The CDR3 loop is CASRIGSITEAFF. The CDR3 nucleotides read TGTGCCAGTAGGATAGGTTCCATCACTGAAGCTTTCTTT. Complete variable domain (other parts from reference TRBV19 and TRBJ1-1): DGGITQSPKYLFRKEGQNVTLSCEQNLNHDAMYWYRQDPGQGLRLIYYSQIVNDFQKGDIAEGYSVSREKKESFPLTVTSAQKNPTAFYLCASRIGSITEAFFGQGTRLTVV.

The gene calls are TRBV19 and TRBJ2-1; 11 bases are a match to TRBD2. From germline, CDR1 is LNHDA and CDR2 SQIVND (reference sequence). V dropped 5 bases and J dropped 6; count of bases not matched to a gene: 6. The CDR3 is made up of 15 amino acids. DNA of the CDR3: TGTGCCAGTAGTGAGGGGCTAGCGGGGGGCAATGAGCAGTTCTTC. Its translation: CASSEGLAGGNEQFF.

The rearrangement uses TRBV6-4 and TRBJ2-5; D possibly corresponds to TRBD2 (5 bases). Trimming removed 2 bases from V and 5 bases from J, with 9 bases in between. Germline V gives CDR1 MRHNA, CDR2 SNTAGT. The CDR3 is made up of 13 amino acids. CDR3 loop: CASSDTRGETQYF. CDR3 bases: TGTGCCAGCAGTGACACCCGCGGGGAGACCCAGTACTTC.

The chain is built from TRBV28 and TRBJ2-7; D unresolved. The V gene's germline CDR1 is MDHEN and CDR2 SYDVKM. CDR3 size: 14 residues. Trimming pared 5 bases from V and 0 bases from J, leaving 11 bases between. The CDR3 DNA is TGTGCCAGCAGTACCAGGAAGAGCTCCTACGAGCAGTACTTC. It encodes CASSTRKSSYEQYF.